One T cell receptor (beta chain) is described in this entry. This entry comes from a study of blood T cell repertoires in COVID-19. The wider study: PBMCs, B-cell-depleted T cells, or T cells provided the cDNA or gDNA that made up the material.

Germline values: CDR1 SNHLY, CDR2 FYNNEI. Trimming cost V 4 bases and J 1 base, with 10 bases left between them. CDR3 length: 15 residues. Ages ranged from roughly 18 to 100 years, with residence in 24 US areas. Each recovered donor of Cohort 3 presented with two negative PCRs, clearance, or symptom resolution. Original data processing: Estimation of nucleated cell counts relied on the amplification of reference gene primers. Method: immunoSEQ multiplex PCR; TCRdb's copy keeps in-frame clones and lacks some. V, J and clone size are taken as reported in that table, and D and trimming were inferred from the DNA itself. The profile shows some 250,000 clones, 70% to 90% of them singletons.

This chain joins TRBV2 and TRBJ1-4, with a weak D call TRBD1 (5 bases). The sequence came from a woman between 50 and 59 years old who had recovered from COVID-19. Sequenced input: PBMCs or T cells enriched from blood (not recorded which). The CDR3 protein is CASSAQGRTNEKLFF. The CDR3 DNA reads as TGTGCCAGCAGTGCCCAGGGCCGAACTAATGAAAAACTGTTTTTT. Drawing the rest from reference TRBV2 and TRBJ1-4, the complete variable domain is EPEVTQTPSHQVTQMGQEVILRCVPISNHLYFYWYRQILGQKVEFLVSFYNNEISEKSEIFDDQFSVERPDGSNFTLKIRSTKLEDSAMYFCASSAQGRTNEKLFFGSGTQLSVL.